The clone carrying this TCR beta chain occurred a few times. The antigen remains undetermined. A CD45RO/CCR7/CD25/CD127/CD95/CD27 panel sorted naive, central memory, regulatory and stem cell-like memory CD4+ cells. These data are taken from a study of beta chain features in type 1 diabetes. For the study at large: The patient and healthy donor groups were comparable for age, gender and cell yields. Study observations and caveats: Sequencing from cDNA could over-represent high-TCR-expressing cells. VDJ junctions in type 1 diabetes patients carried more deletions and fewer insertions.

Every isolated RNA sample was fully reverse transcribed, so sequencing captured expressed TCRB transcripts. Sequencing was performed with immunoSEQ multiplex PCR; in TCRdb, only in-frame clones are kept and a portion is missing. The repertoire holds about 210,000 clones, with roughly a tenth as singletons. Sequencing input: central memory CD4+ T cells from blood. The TCR sequence derives from a man younger than 30 in good health.

The CDR3: CASSGGQAYGGYTF. CDR3 nucleotide sequence: TGTGCCAGCAGCGGGGGACAGGCTTATGGAGGCTACACCTTC. This chain links TRBV5-6 with TRBJ1-2; 8 bases fit TRBD1. CDR3 size: 14 residues. V lost 4 bases, J lost 8 bases, and 10 bases stayed unmatched. CDR1 and CDR2 (germline): SGHDT, YYEEEE. The full variable domain, its missing parts supplied by reference TRBV5-6 and TRBJ1-2, is DAGVTQSPTHLIKTRGQQVTLRCSPKSGHDTVSWYQQALGQGPQFIFQYYEEEERQRGNFPDRFSGHQFPNYSSELNVNALLLGDSALYLCASSGGQAYGGYTFGSGTRLTVV.